The clone carrying this T cell receptor beta chain was counted only a few times. What it binds is not known. The sample originates from a study of cytomegalovirus exposure and HLA in healthy donors. 13 Jbeta primers and 60 Vbeta primers were used for the PCR. Measured with immunoSEQ multiplex PCR; TCRdb has only the in-frame clones, and not every one. The sample holds under 150,000 clones, around 86% seen once. General study results and limits: Earlier results showed most TCR beta V segments being productive about 90% or about 30% of the time. Sequencing probably produced one cluster of sequence variants that were highly shared.

CDR1 and CDR2 (germline): ENHRY, SYGVKD. The CDR3 covers 15 residues. V was pared by 4 bases and J by 2 bases, with 3 bases of the junction left unmatched. This rearrangement joins TRBV10-3 to TRBJ2-3; 10 bases map to TRBD2. The sequenced sample consisted of PBMCs. This TCR came from a woman aged 30 to 39 in good health and CMV-seronegative. CDR3 loop: CAISGTSGITDTQYF. Here the CDR3 DNA reads TGTGCCATCAGTGGAACTAGCGGGATCACAGATACGCAGTATTTT.